This T cell receptor (beta chain) originates from a study of CXCR3-negative and CXCR3-positive naive CD8 T cells. Findings of the study overall: CXCR3 expression partially decreased after cryopreservation; most assays used fresh PBMCs. TRBV-TRBJ usage was similar across naive CXCR3 subsets but distinct in memory cells.

Points on this clonotype: The antigen remains undetermined.

UMI labels and 5' RACE were used to prepare the TRB cDNA libraries. TCRdb reprocessed the 5' RACE reads, with one entry per CDR3 protein and no DNA. The sample has 46,000 or so distinct CDR3 sequences, and its top ten clones hold approximately 2.3%. A CD45RO-CCR7+CD27+CD95- profile was what naive CD8+ T cells displayed. Material: naive CXCR3- CD8+ T cells from blood. The sample's subset: CD45RO-CCR7+CD27+CD95- naive CD8+ T cells lacking CXCR3 (TNR3-). This receptor was identified in a human donor in good health. Some clones in this sample may be carry-over from other donors' samples.

CDR3 protein: CASSLGQGHYEQYF. This chain joins TRBV11-2 and TRBJ2-7; TCRdb gives TRBD1 as the D gene, but with no DNA this cannot be confirmed. The germline CDR1 and CDR2 sequences are SGHAT and FQNNGV. The CDR3 is 14 residues long.